A selection of T cell receptor beta chains follows, all from one sample in a study of shared clonotypes between healthy human individuals. Sequencing was performed with immunoSEQ multiplex PCR; in TCRdb, only in-frame clones are kept and a portion is missing. The sample lists approximately 2,200,000 clones; roughly 91% were seen once. The sequencing input was naive CD8+ T cells from PBMCs. These receptors came from a man aged 18 to 30 in good health. Some clones in this sample may be carry-over from other donors' samples. Both conserved end residues are part of each CDR3. The D gene is left open where the match is weak. A clone size is listed for some rows: how often the clone was seen (once, few, many), or a class if it is expanded.

CDR3aa: CASSSSQVATNEKLFF
CDR3nt: TGTGCCAGCAGCTCATCACAGGTCGCAACTAATGAAAAACTGTTTTTT
abundance: once
d_gene: .
v_gene: TRBV7-9
j_gene: TRBJ1-4

CDR3aa: CASSLALSNEQYF
CDR3nt: TGTGCCAGCAGCTTAGCCTTGAGTAACGAGCAGTACTTC
abundance: .
d_gene: .
v_gene: TRBV7-9
j_gene: TRBJ2-7

CDR3aa: CASSEGQNYGYTF
CDR3nt: TGTGCCAGCAGTGAAGGACAGAACTATGGCTACACCTTC
abundance: few
d_gene: .
v_gene: TRBV2
j_gene: TRBJ1-2

CDR3aa: CASSLVGQSAQPQHF
CDR3nt: TGTGCCAGCAGTTTAGTGGGACAAAGTGCTCAGCCCCAGCATTTT
abundance: few
d_gene: .
v_gene: TRBV27
j_gene: TRBJ1-5

CDR3aa: CASSLGFGIVQYF
CDR3nt: TGTGCCAGCAGCTTAGGATTTGGTATCGTGCAGTACTTC
abundance: .
d_gene: .
v_gene: TRBV7-2
j_gene: TRBJ2-7

CDR3aa: CASSVGGFFTEAFF
CDR3nt: TGTGCCAGCAGCGTAGGAGGGTTTTTCACTGAAGCTTTCTTT
abundance: few
d_gene: .
v_gene: TRBV9
j_gene: TRBJ1-1

CDR3aa: CASSLRTSTGELFF
CDR3nt: TGTGCCAGCAGTTTAAGGACTAGCACCGGGGAGCTGTTTTTT
abundance: .
d_gene: TRBD2
v_gene: TRBV28
j_gene: TRBJ2-2

CDR3aa: CASSPRGGAGGYTF
CDR3nt: TGTGCCAGCAGCCCGCGCGGAGGGGCGGGTGGCTACACCTTC
abundance: .
d_gene: .
v_gene: TRBV11-2
j_gene: TRBJ1-2

CDR3aa: CASSFSTSQPKSYNEQFF
CDR3nt: TGTGCCAGCAGCTTCTCCACTAGCCAACCAAAATCCTACAATGAGCAGTTCTTC
abundance: .
d_gene: .
v_gene: TRBV7-9
j_gene: TRBJ2-1

CDR3aa: CASSTAGRGPESGANVLTF
CDR3nt: TGTGCCAGCAGTACCGCCGGACGGGGGCCGGAATCTGGGGCCAACGTCCTGACTTTC
abundance: once
d_gene: .
v_gene: TRBV27
j_gene: TRBJ2-6

CDR3aa: CASSYGGLPGDTQYF
CDR3nt: TGTGCCAGCAGTTACGGGGGGCTACCCGGGGATACGCAGTATTTT
abundance: .
d_gene: .
v_gene: TRBV6-6
j_gene: TRBJ2-3

CDR3aa: CASSPTSGSSYNEQFF
CDR3nt: TGTGCCAGCAGCCCGACTAGCGGGAGCTCCTACAATGAGCAGTTCTTC
abundance: few
d_gene: TRBD2
v_gene: TRBV7-9
j_gene: TRBJ2-1

CDR3aa: CASAQGSGAYEQYF
CDR3nt: TGCGCCAGCGCCCAGGGGAGTGGGGCCTACGAGCAGTACTTC
abundance: .
d_gene: .
v_gene: TRBV5-1
j_gene: TRBJ2-7

CDR3aa: CASSYGSVGSGSEQYF
CDR3nt: TGTGCCAGCAGTTACGGTTCCGTTGGTAGCGGGAGCGAGCAGTACTTC
abundance: .
d_gene: TRBD2
v_gene: TRBV6-5
j_gene: TRBJ2-7

CDR3aa: CASSVGDQPQHF
CDR3nt: TGCGCCAGCAGTGTTGGGGATCAGCCCCAGCATTTT
abundance: few
d_gene: .
v_gene: TRBV10-2
j_gene: TRBJ1-5

CDR3aa: CASSFSTGGGEQYF
CDR3nt: TGTGCCAGCAGTTTTAGTACCGGTGGGGGCGAGCAGTACTTC
abundance: .
d_gene: .
v_gene: TRBV27
j_gene: TRBJ2-7

CDR3aa: CASSRDSLNTEAFF
CDR3nt: TGTGCCAGTAGTCGGGACAGCTTAAACACTGAAGCTTTCTTT
abundance: .
d_gene: TRBD1
v_gene: TRBV19
j_gene: TRBJ1-1

CDR3aa: CASSLAFSGSTDTQYF
CDR3nt: TGTGCCAGCAGCTTAGCGTTTAGCGGGAGCACAGATACGCAGTATTTT
abundance: .
d_gene: TRBD2
v_gene: TRBV11-2
j_gene: TRBJ2-3

CDR3aa: CAIRTLDRLSTDTQYF
CDR3nt: TGTGCCATCAGGACCCTGGACAGGCTCAGCACAGATACGCAGTATTTT
abundance: .
d_gene: TRBD1
v_gene: TRBV10-3
j_gene: TRBJ2-3

CDR3aa: CASSNPTGNVLSGNTIYF
CDR3nt: TGTGCCAGCAGCAATCCGACAGGGAATGTACTCTCTGGAAACACCATATATTTT
abundance: .
d_gene: TRBD1
v_gene: TRBV9
j_gene: TRBJ1-3

CDR3aa: CASSTGQGTEQYF
CDR3nt: TGTGCCAGCAGCACGGGACAGGGGACCGAGCAGTACTTC
abundance: .
d_gene: TRBD1
v_gene: TRBV27
j_gene: TRBJ2-7

CDR3aa: CASSPGQVSFNQPQHF
CDR3nt: TGTGCCAGCAGTCCCGGGCAGGTCAGCTTCAATCAGCCCCAGCATTTT
abundance: .
d_gene: .
v_gene: TRBV28
j_gene: TRBJ1-5

CDR3aa: CASSPRTVNTGELFF
CDR3nt: TGTGCCAGCAGTCCACGGACGGTGAACACCGGGGAGCTGTTTTTT
abundance: once
d_gene: .
v_gene: TRBV27
j_gene: TRBJ2-2

CDR3aa: CASSLVGVGQPQHF
CDR3nt: TGTGCCAGCAGCCTGGTCGGGGTAGGTCAGCCCCAGCATTTT
abundance: .
d_gene: .
v_gene: TRBV7-9
j_gene: TRBJ1-5

CDR3aa: CASSPLGRNQPQHF
CDR3nt: TGTGCCAGCAGTCCCCTCGGCAGGAATCAGCCCCAGCATTTT
abundance: .
d_gene: .
v_gene: TRBV27
j_gene: TRBJ1-5

CDR3aa: CASSAGDSLEAFF
CDR3nt: TGTGCCAGTAGTGCTGGGGACAGCCTTGAAGCTTTCTTT
abundance: .
d_gene: TRBD1
v_gene: TRBV19
j_gene: TRBJ1-1

CDR3aa: CASSRLGGDTGQPQHF
CDR3nt: TGTGCCAGCAGCCGCTTAGGGGGCGACACCGGTCAGCCCCAGCATTTT
abundance: .
d_gene: TRBD1
v_gene: TRBV7-2
j_gene: TRBJ1-5

CDR3aa: CASSLSPGPPYEQYF
CDR3nt: TGTGCCAGCAGCTTAAGCCCCGGTCCGCCCTACGAGCAGTACTTC
abundance: .
d_gene: .
v_gene: TRBV7-3
j_gene: TRBJ2-7

CDR3aa: CASSLGLAGDNEQFF
CDR3nt: TGTGCCAGCTCACTCGGACTAGCGGGAGACAATGAGCAGTTCTTC
abundance: .
d_gene: TRBD2
v_gene: TRBV18
j_gene: TRBJ2-1

CDR3aa: CASSLLGLNGELFF
CDR3nt: TGTGCCAGCAGCCTCCTGGGGCTAAACGGGGAGCTGTTTTTT
abundance: few
d_gene: .
v_gene: TRBV7-9
j_gene: TRBJ2-2

CDR3aa: CASVLGLADPGEQFF
CDR3nt: TGCGCCAGTGTACTGGGACTAGCTGATCCCGGCGAGCAGTTCTTC
abundance: .
d_gene: TRBD2
v_gene: TRBV5-1
j_gene: TRBJ2-1

CDR3aa: CASSRSGVDGEQYF
CDR3nt: TGTGCCAGCAGCCGATCAGGGGTGGATGGTGAGCAGTACTTC
abundance: .
d_gene: .
v_gene: TRBV9
j_gene: TRBJ2-7

CDR3aa: CASSLRTESSYEQYF
CDR3nt: TGTGCCAGCAGCCTGAGGACAGAGAGCTCCTACGAGCAGTACTTC
abundance: .
d_gene: .
v_gene: TRBV5-4
j_gene: TRBJ2-7

CDR3aa: CASSQELAGPYNEQFF
CDR3nt: TGCGCCAGCAGCCAAGAACTAGCGGGCCCCTACAATGAGCAGTTCTTC
abundance: .
d_gene: TRBD2
v_gene: TRBV4-1
j_gene: TRBJ2-1

CDR3aa: CASRHGEQFF
CDR3nt: TGTGCCAGCAGACATGGTGAGCAGTTCTTC
abundance: .
d_gene: .
v_gene: TRBV28
j_gene: TRBJ2-1

CDR3aa: CASSTRGPTGDTGELFF
CDR3nt: TGTGCCAGCAGCACCCGAGGACCTACCGGTGACACCGGGGAGCTGTTTTTT
abundance: .
d_gene: .
v_gene: TRBV7-7
j_gene: TRBJ2-2

CDR3aa: CASRHGYEQYF
CDR3nt: TGTGCCAGTAGGCATGGTTACGAGCAGTACTTC
abundance: .
d_gene: .
v_gene: TRBV19
j_gene: TRBJ2-7

CDR3aa: CASKGLAVYNEQFF
CDR3nt: TGTGCCAGCAAGGGACTAGCGGTGTACAATGAGCAGTTCTTC
abundance: .
d_gene: TRBD2
v_gene: TRBV27
j_gene: TRBJ2-1

CDR3aa: CASSPHGGGNQPQHF
CDR3nt: TGTGCCAGCAGCCCTCACGGTGGGGGAAATCAGCCCCAGCATTTT
abundance: once
d_gene: .
v_gene: TRBV5-5
j_gene: TRBJ1-5